The T cell receptor beta chain under discussion was sequenced for a study of blood T cell repertoires in COVID-19. On the study more broadly: Specimens from acute and convalescent COVID-19 originated in the United States, Italy and Spain. The cDNA or gDNA used as material had been derived from T cells, B-cell-depleted T cells, or PBMCs.

Authors' data handling: Using reference gene primer amplification, nucleated cell counts were estimated. This table comes from immunoSEQ multiplex PCR, and its TCRdb copy is limited to in-frame clones, with some not included. V, J and clone size are those of that table, while D and trimming were read from the DNA. This table has about 160,000 clones, over 85% appearing once. Trimming pared 0 bases from V and 6 bases from J, leaving 12 bases between. Germline V gene sequence: CDR1 MNHEY, CDR2 SVGAGI. This CDR3 comprises 15 residues. This sequence was found in a woman in her forties or fifties with acute or convalescent COVID-19. The chain employs TRBV6-5 and TRBJ1-5; possible D gene TRBD1, 6 bases. Sequencing input: peripheral blood. CDR3 coding DNA: TGTGCCAGCAGTTACTCGACCAGGGGCGGTCAGCCCCAGCATTTT. Translating gives CASSYSTRGGQPQHF.